These T cell receptor beta chains were read from a single sample in a study of OX40 agonist ivuxolimab in advanced cancers. TCRdb's table, derived via immunoSEQ multiplex PCR, lists solely in-frame clones and lacks some. This table holds tens of thousands of clones, 91% found once. The sample in question was CD4+ or CD8+ T cells sorted from blood, obtained in a trial of the OX40 agonist ivuxolimab. Receptor source: an adult with an advanced solid tumor such as melanoma, head and neck, liver or kidney cancer. Both conserved end residues are part of each CDR3. Fields, in order: J gene, clone size, D gene, V gene, CDR3 DNA, CDR3 protein. D genes are given only for firm matches. Size is stated for part of the rows, as once, few or many counts, or as a class when the clone is expanded.

J: TRBJ2-4; size: -; D: -; V: TRBV29-1; DNA: TGCAGCGTTTACGGACCCTCCTCCAAAAACATTCAGTACTTC; CDR3: CSVYGPSSKNIQYF
J: TRBJ2-7; size: -; D: -; V: TRBV4-3; DNA: TGCGCCAGCAGCCAAGATTCACGCGGGATTGTCCACGAGCAGTACTTC; CDR3: CASSQDSRGIVHEQYF
J: TRBJ2-4; size: medium-sized; D: TRBD1; V: TRBV7-8; DNA: TGTGCCAGCAGCTTTAGCGCGGTAGGACAGGGGGACGGAAACATTCAGTACTTC; CDR3: CASSFSAVGQGDGNIQYF
J: TRBJ1-2; size: -; D: -; V: TRBV2; DNA: TGTGCCAGCAGTGCTACAGAAGTCATCTATGGCTACACCTTC; CDR3: CASSATEVIYGYTF
J: TRBJ2-7; size: -; D: -; V: TRBV6-6; DNA: TGTGCCAGCAGGTCGCTAATAGAGCAGTACTTC; CDR3: CASRSLIEQYF
J: TRBJ1-6; size: once; D: -; V: TRBV11-3; DNA: TGTGCCAGCAGCTTAGACCGTACCGGGACACCCTATAATTCACCCCTCCACTTT; CDR3: CASSLDRTGTPYNSPLHF
J: TRBJ1-2; size: -; D: -; V: TRBV10-2; DNA: TGCGCCAGCAGCTCAGGCGGGACGAGCTATGGCTACACCTTC; CDR3: CASSSGGTSYGYTF
J: TRBJ2-3; size: few; D: -; V: TRBV7-6; DNA: TGTGCCAGCAGCCTTGGACACGATACGCAGTATTTT; CDR3: CASSLGHDTQYF
J: TRBJ2-7; size: -; D: -; V: TRBV4-1; DNA: TGCGCCAGCAGCCAAGGCGGACGCTACGAGCAGTACTTC; CDR3: CASSQGGRYEQYF
J: TRBJ2-7; size: -; D: -; V: TRBV5-1; DNA: TGCGCCAGCAGCTTAGGTGGATCTGGACAACGCTACGAGCAGTACTTC; CDR3: CASSLGGSGQRYEQYF
J: TRBJ2-5; size: -; D: TRBD1; V: TRBV7-3; DNA: TGTGCCAGCAGCTCTGGGACAGGGTTTGGCGAGACCCAGTACTTC; CDR3: CASSSGTGFGETQYF
J: TRBJ2-7; size: once; D: TRBD2; V: TRBV6-1; DNA: TGTGCCAGCAGTGGGGGACTAGCGATGGGCTACGAGCAGTACTTC; CDR3: CASSGGLAMGYEQYF